The next 3 T cell receptor beta chains were all read from a single sample in a study of blood T cell repertoires in COVID-19. Here immunoSEQ multiplex PCR was the method, and the copy in TCRdb shows in-frame clones only, minus some. The table has a few hundred thousand clones, more than 85% seen once. The sequencing sample was made of peripheral blood. These receptors originate from a man aged 18 to 29 with active or convalescent COVID-19.

In nucleotides, the CDR3 is TGTGCCAGCAGCTTAGAGACCGGGACTAGCGGGAGGAGGCACGAGCAGTACTTC. Amino acid sequence: CASSLETGTSGRRHEQYF. The rearrangement joins TRBV7-6 to TRBJ2-7, with TRBD2 matching over 15 bases. The V gene end was trimmed by 1 base and the J gene end by 5 bases; junction bases not matched to a gene: 9. The CDR3 sequence is 18 residues long. CDR1 is SGHVS and CDR2 is FNYEAQ in the germline V gene. The full variable domain, with the rest looked up from reference TRBV7-6 and TRBJ2-7, is GAGVSQSPRYKVTKRGQDVALRCDPISGHVSLYWYRQALGQGPEFLTYFNYEAQQDKSGLPNDRFSAERPEGSISTLTIQRTEQRDSAMYRCASSLETGTSGRRHEQYFGPGTRLTVT.

The rearrangement links TRBV4-2 to TRBJ1-4; D is ambiguous. Per germline, CDR1 LGHNA and CDR2 YNFKEQ. The germline V and J ends were trimmed by 1 base and 6 bases, with 18 bases remaining between them. The CDR3 is 17 residues long. The CDR3 DNA sequence: TGTGCCAGCAGCCAAGCCATTTCCTTTGCGGGTTATGAAAAACTGTTTTTT. It translates to CASSQAISFAGYEKLFF.

The chain is built from TRBV28 and TRBJ1-1, with 7 bases that match TRBD1. The ends lost 10 bases at V and 5 bases at J; junction bases unmatched: 10. Looked up from germline, CDR1 is MDHEN and CDR2 is SYDVKM. The CDR3 totals 13 residues. The CDR3 sequence is CATTGQLRTEAFF. CDR3 bases: TGTGCCACGACGGGACAGCTAAGGACTGAAGCTTTCTTT.